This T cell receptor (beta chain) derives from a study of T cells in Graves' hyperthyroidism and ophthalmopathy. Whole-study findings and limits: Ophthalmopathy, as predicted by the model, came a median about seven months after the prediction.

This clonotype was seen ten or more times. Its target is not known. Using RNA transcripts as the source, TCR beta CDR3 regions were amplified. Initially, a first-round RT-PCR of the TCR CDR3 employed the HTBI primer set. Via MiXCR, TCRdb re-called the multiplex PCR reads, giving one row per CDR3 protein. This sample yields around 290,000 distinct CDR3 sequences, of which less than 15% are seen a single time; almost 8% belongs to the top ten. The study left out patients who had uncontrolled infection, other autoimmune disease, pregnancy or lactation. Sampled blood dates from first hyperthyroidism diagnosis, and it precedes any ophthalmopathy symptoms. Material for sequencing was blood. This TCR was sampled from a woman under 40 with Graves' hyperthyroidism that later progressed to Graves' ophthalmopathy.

The CDR3 nucleotides are TGTGCCAGCAGTCCCCGGGGGGTCTCGACTGAAGCTTTCTTT. This sequence encodes CASSPRGVSTEAFF. The rearrangement links TRBV28 to TRBJ1-1; tentative D call: TRBD1 (5 bases). This CDR3 contains 14 residues. Germline V gives CDR1 MDHEN, CDR2 SYDVKM. V gave up 5 bases and J gave up 5 bases, with 15 bases separating them.